This T cell receptor beta chain originates from a study of brain T cells in children with intractable seizures. General study points: Pre- and post-surgery blood differed in depth, so pre-surgery absences may be undersampling. Patients' HCMV serostatus was unknown; virus specificity rests on CDR3 similarity alone.

Measured with immunoSEQ multiplex PCR; TCRdb has only the in-frame clones, and not every one. The table lists 75,000 to 80,000 clones, about 93% of them singletons. The CDR3 totals 14 residues. V gave up 8 bases and J gave up 0 bases; unmatched junction bases: 7. Germline V CDR1 and CDR2: SGHAT, FQNNGV. Notes on this clone: Its antigen is undetermined.

This TCR derives from a boy younger than two with tuberous sclerosis and intractable seizures. The material was peripheral blood, obtained at surgery. The rearrangement links TRBV11-2 to TRBJ2-7, with 7 bases fitting TRBD1. The DNA of the CDR3 is TGTGCCAGCCTTGGGACAGTCCTCTCCTACGAGCAGTACTTC. Amino acid sequence: CASLGTVLSYEQYF.